This TCR beta chain is drawn from a study of human T cells and chemical hapten exposure. Notes on the study in general: PT1 expanded TCR counts correlated positively with patch test score.

Noted time point: patch test 1, 2 weeks after DPC sensitization. Treatment here: therapeutic diphenylcyclopropenone sensitization with weekly scalp DPC. CDR1 and CDR2 (germline): MDHEN, SYDVKM. V was cut by 5 bases and J by 5 bases, with 18 bases left in between. The CDR3 contains 15 residues. About this clonotype: Its antigen remains unidentified.

What the library attached to individual cDNA molecules were unique molecular identifiers. TCRdb redid the calling of the RACE reads with MiXCR, one entry per CDR3 protein. There are roughly 200,000 distinct CDR3 sequences in the sample; around 24% occur only once, and under 7% lies in the top ten. This clonotype originated in a woman aged 45 to 65 with alopecia areata. Some clones in this sample may be carry-over from other donors' samples. Sequencing used whole blood, obtained in connection with sensitization to the hapten diphenylcyclopropenone (DPC). The rearrangement joins TRBV28 to TRBJ1-2; D not certain. This CDR3 is CASSPSVRVWYGYTF. In DNA form, the CDR3 reads TGTGCCAGCAGTCCATCGGTCCGTGTTTGGTATGGCTACACCTTC.